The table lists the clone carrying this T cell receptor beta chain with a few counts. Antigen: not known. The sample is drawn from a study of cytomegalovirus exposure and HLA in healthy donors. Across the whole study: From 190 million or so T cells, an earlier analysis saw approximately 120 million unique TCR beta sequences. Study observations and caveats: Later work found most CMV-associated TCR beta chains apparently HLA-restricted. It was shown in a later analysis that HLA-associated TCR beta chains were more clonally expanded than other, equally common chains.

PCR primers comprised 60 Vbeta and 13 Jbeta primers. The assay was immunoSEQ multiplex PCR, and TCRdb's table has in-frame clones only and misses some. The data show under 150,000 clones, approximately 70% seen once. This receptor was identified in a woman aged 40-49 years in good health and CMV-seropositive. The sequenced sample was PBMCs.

CDR3 sequence (DNA): TGTGCCAGCTCACCCCAAACCGGGACAGGGGGCGAGCAGTACTTC. Translation gives CASSPQTGTGGEQYF. The V call is TRBV18, the J call TRBJ2-7; 11 bases line up with TRBD1. Germline V CDR1 and CDR2: KGHSH, LQKENI. Trimming took 3 bases from V and 6 from J; bases not matched to a gene: 7. The CDR3 runs to 15 residues.